The TCR beta chain under discussion was sequenced for a study of T cell responses to AZD1222 COVID-19 vaccine. Looking at the study overall: Pooling covered second doses at about 4 or about 12 weeks. Overall study results and limits: Clonal diversity may have been underestimated in mostly white British donors. Among vaccine-associated CD4 TCRs, coverage spanned spike, with dominance at 160-218 and 743-854. Sampled repertoires all dated from after the peak T cell response.

The CDR3 contains 10 residues. V shed 4 bases and J shed 8 bases, with 6 bases lying between them. Germline values: CDR1 SGDLS, CDR2 YYNGEE. Of note for this clone: What it binds is unknown.

Some clones are missing from TCRdb's copy, which holds only in-frame ones; the method was immunoSEQ multiplex PCR. The sample carries 150,000 to 200,000 clones, roughly 93% recorded once. The rearrangement links TRBV9 to TRBJ1-2; D remains unclear. The material sequenced was peripheral blood, taken on day 0 of AZD1222 vaccination. The TCR originated in an adult in good health. CDR3 in amino acids: CASSSRGYTF. The CDR3 DNA sequence: TGTGCCAGCAGCTCGCGAGGCTACACCTTC. Complete variable domain (other parts from reference TRBV9 and TRBJ1-2): DSGVTQTPKHLITATGQRVTLRCSPRSGDLSVYWYQQSLDQGLQFLIQYYNGEERAKGNILERFSAQQFPDLHSELNLSSLELGDSALYFCASSSRGYTFGSGTRLTVV.